Included here is one T cell receptor beta chain sequence, with context. Its cognate antigen has yet to be identified. No qualities accompany the bases; no much larger clone lies one base away. The method behind the library was the immunoSEQ multiplex PCR assay. On the study's bioinformatics: A statistical classification framework was developed to diagnose cytomegalovirus status using the catalog of TCR beta chain sequences. Held by TCRdb, this immuneACCESS table contains in-frame sequences only and omits some clones. Under half of the omission traces to an unresolved V gene where checked; the cause of the rest is unknown. V and J calls and clone size come straight from that table; D and trimming were deduced from the DNA. The sample yields about 56,000 clones; 96% were counted once. The ten largest account for more than 0.95% of the sample. The data stem from a study of cytomegalovirus exposure and HLA in healthy donors (dated by TCRdb to about 2017). With respect to the entire study: A later analysis indicated that the roughly 130 validation repertoires were generated on the platform also employed for the 670 or so repertoires of the first cohort. To predict cytomegalovirus infection status, the study brought together high-throughput TCR immunosequencing, statistical association of individual TCRs with disease status, and machine learning. A separate validation cohort of more than 100 different subjects was used in addition to the roughly 720-subject first cohort. The study aimed to test whether signatures of past pathogen exposure could be identified by cataloging public T cell receptors. What the research found in general, with its limitations: The classifier was reported to diagnose cytomegalovirus status with high specificity and sensitivity in both the original cohort and the validation cohort. A total of roughly 160 TCR beta chains were listed by the study as associated with cytomegalovirus. Of the cluster scores, 85% to 95% were above 0 in a later analysis, which found that TCRs clustered in the first cohort also tended to co-occur in the 90 to 150 validation repertoires. According to the authors, the approach could potentially be generalized to other disease states and immunological phenotypes. A later analysis had no HLA typing for the validation cohort, so co-occurrence there was scored across all 120 repertoires. Most TCR sequences were observed very rarely across donors, whereas some public TCRs were present in many individuals. A few of the identified cytomegalovirus-associated TCR beta chains were confirmed in vitro to be specific for cytomegalovirus antigens.

Separate from the approximately 700-subject first cohort, the validation cohort of more than 90 subjects was the group to which the donors belonged. V lost 2 bases and J lost 5 bases, and the count of bases not matched to a germline gene is 3. The germline V gene (reference sequence) supplies CDR1 WNHNN and CDR2 SYGVQD. The CDR3 sequence holds 15 residues, the cysteine and phenylalanine included. The read is trimmed to its CDR3 DNA, 45 bases read in frame from base 1. This clonotype originated in a young woman in good health and CMV-seronegative. The chain employs TRBV10-1 and TRBJ2-5; 12 junctional bases match TRBD1. Sequencing was done on a sample of PBMCs. For the CDR3, the sequence is CASSEPGQGAETQYF. The bases read TGCGCCAGCAGTGAGCCGGGACAGGGGGCCGAGACCCAGTACTTC.